These 5 T cell receptor beta chains were sequenced from one sample in a study of blood T cells in healthy people across ages. The use of a sample-barcoded 5' primer and a J-beta primer mix characterized a second PCR of about 7 to 12 cycles. MiXCR was run by TCRdb on the 5' RACE reads, yielding one entry per CDR3 protein. The profile shows 720,000 or so distinct CDR3 sequences, around 43% of them singletons. The sample taken for sequencing was blood. The source of these receptors is a man at least 80 years old in good health.

The chain uses TRBV27 and TRBJ2-1; tentatively, D is TRBD1 (5 bases). V lost 7 bases, J lost 0 bases, and 10 bases lay in between. CDR1 and CDR2 from the germline V gene are MNHEY and SMNVEV (reference sequence). CDR3 length equals 14 residues. This chain's CDR3 is CASKGPSSYNEQFF. In nucleotides, the CDR3 is TGTGCCAGCAAGGGGCCGAGCTCCTACAATGAGCAGTTCTTC.

The chain recombines TRBV6-6 with TRBJ2-1; 11 nucleotides match TRBD2. This CDR3 comprises 17 residues. Looked up from germline, CDR1 is MNHNY and CDR2 is SVGAGI (reference sequence). Unmatched junction bases numbered 6, after V lost 2 bases and J lost 3 bases. Written as DNA, the CDR3 is TGTGCCAGCAGTTACCGGCTAGCGGGGGGCCTCTACAATGAGCAGTTCTTC. This codes for CASSYRLAGGLYNEQFF.

A few counts support this clonotype. The V call is TRBV7-2, the J call TRBJ2-7, with 7 bases aligning to TRBD1. Trimming cost V 3 bases and J 3 bases; bases outside gene matches: 8. Germline V CDR1 and CDR2: SGHTA, FQGNSA. This CDR3 spans 15 amino acids. CDR3 amino acids: CASSFEGAVYYEQYF. For the CDR3, the DNA is TGTGCCAGCAGCTTTGAGGGGGCGGTTTACTACGAGCAGTACTTC.

The chain links TRBV7-2 to TRBJ2-3, with D tentatively TRBD1 or TRBD2 (6 bases each). V gave up 4 bases and J gave up 3 bases, with 14 bases separating them. The CDR3 runs to 15 residues. Germline V gives CDR1 SGHTA, CDR2 FQGNSA. The CDR3 DNA follows: TGTGCCAGCAGCTCTAGAGGGGGGCTTACAGATACGCAGTATTTT. Its translation is CASSSRGGLTDTQYF.

This clonotype has a handful of counts. The V call is TRBV7-2, the J call TRBJ2-7, with 9 bases matching TRBD1. CDR1 is SGHTA and CDR2 is FQGNSA in the germline V gene. The CDR3 length is 16 residues. The J segment lost 5 bases and the V segment lost 3 bases, leaving 11 bases of the junction unmatched. CDR3: CASSFTGTGRPNEQYF. The CDR3 coding sequence is TGTGCCAGCAGCTTCACGGGGACAGGGCGACCAAACGAGCAGTACTTC. Looking up the rest from reference TRBV7-2 and TRBJ2-7 gives the full variable domain: GAGVSQSPSNKVTEKGKDVELRCDPISGHTALYWYRQSLGQGLEFLIYFQGNSAPDKSGLPSDRFSAERTGGSVSTLTIQRTQQEDSAVYLCASSFTGTGRPNEQYFGPGTRLTVT.